The rows below give T cell receptor beta chains drawn from one sample of a study of T-cell reconstitution after alpha-beta-depleted transplantation in children. Via MiXCR, TCRdb re-called the PCR reads, giving one row per CDR3 protein. The sample shows 190,000 or so distinct CDR3 sequences, roughly 15% of them seen only once. The input for sequencing was PBMCs from the stem cell graft donor, taken from the stem cell graft. The receptors were sampled from a human donor who donated a stem cell graft to a child with acute lymphoblastic leukemia. Both conserved end residues are part of each CDR3. A D gene is named only where the DNA matches it firmly. Rows give clone size only sometimes, using once, few, many, or a class for an expanded clone.

V: TRBV14
J: TRBJ1-2
D: -
size: -
DNA: TGTGCCAGCACCCAAGGTAGTAGGTATGGCTACACCTTC
CDR3: CASTQGSRYGYTF

V: TRBV3-1
J: TRBJ2-1
D: -
size: many
DNA: TGTGCCAGCAGCCAAGTAGCCGGGGGAGACCACAATGAGCAGTTCTTC
CDR3: CASSQVAGGDHNEQFF

V: TRBV5-1
J: TRBJ2-7
D: TRBD2
size: -
DNA: TGCGCCAGCAGCTCCGGGACTAGCGGAGGGATCTACGAGCAGTACTTC
CDR3: CASSSGTSGGIYEQYF

V: TRBV12-3/TRBV12-4
J: TRBJ2-1
D: TRBD2
size: few
DNA: TGTGCCAGCAGTTTTTTTGCGGGAGGTTCTGAGCAGTTCTTC
CDR3: CASSFFAGGSEQFF

V: TRBV20-1
J: TRBJ2-1
D: -
size: many
DNA: TGCAGTGCTAGAGACGGGCGGTCCTCCTACAATGAGCAGTTCTTC
CDR3: CSARDGRSSYNEQFF

V: TRBV5-1
J: TRBJ2-1
D: TRBD1
size: few
DNA: TGCGCCAGCAGCTCCGGACAGGGGCAAAGGGAATATGAGCAGTTCTTC
CDR3: CASSSGQGQREYEQFF

V: TRBV20-1
J: TRBJ2-3
D: TRBD1
size: many
DNA: TGCAGTGCCCGCCGGGACAGTCGAAGCACAGATACGCAGTATTTT
CDR3: CSARRDSRSTDTQYF

V: TRBV7-8
J: TRBJ2-1
D: TRBD2
size: many
DNA: TGTGCCAGCAGCTTTGGGGGAGGGGTATACAATGAGCAGTTCTTC
CDR3: CASSFGGGVYNEQFF

V: TRBV19
J: TRBJ1-5
D: -
size: -
DNA: TGTGCCAGTAGTATAAACCACGGTAATGCCGTTAGCAATCAGCCCCAGCATTTT
CDR3: CASSINHGNAVSNQPQHF

V: TRBV6-4
J: TRBJ2-2
D: -
size: -
DNA: TGTGCCAGCTCCCGGGGCACTAGCAGAAACACCGGGGAGCTGTTTTTT
CDR3: CASSRGTSRNTGELFF

V: TRBV7-8
J: TRBJ2-2
D: TRBD1
size: many
DNA: TGTGCCAGCAGCTCTTCACAGGGGTCGGCCGGGGAGCTGTTTTTT
CDR3: CASSSSQGSAGELFF

V: TRBV7-8
J: TRBJ1-2
D: -
size: many
DNA: TGTGCCAGCAGCCATCGAACGTTTAGGACAGTGAATCATGGCTACACCTTC
CDR3: CASSHRTFRTVNHGYTF

V: TRBV7-2
J: TRBJ2-1
D: TRBD2
size: few
DNA: TGTGCCAGCAGCTTAGTCCTGACTAGCGGGAGATACAATGAGCAGTTCTTC
CDR3: CASSLVLTSGRYNEQFF

V: TRBV5-1
J: TRBJ2-2
D: -
size: many
DNA: TGCGCCAGCAGCTTCCGGACAGCTGCTCCTAGCGCCGGGGAGCTGTTTTTT
CDR3: CASSFRTAAPSAGELFF

V: TRBV18
J: TRBJ2-6
D: TRBD1
size: few
DNA: TGTGCCAGCTCACGACCGTTGGACAGGGTTTATACTGGGGCCAACGTCCTGACTTTC
CDR3: CASSRPLDRVYTGANVLTF

V: TRBV5-1
J: TRBJ2-5
D: -
size: few
DNA: TGCGCCAGCAGCTTGGGCCAGACCCCCGGGACCCAGTACTTC
CDR3: CASSLGQTPGTQYF

V: TRBV29-1
J: TRBJ2-7
D: -
size: many
DNA: TGCAGCGGATGGGACGGCGAGTCCTACGAGCAGTACTTC
CDR3: CSGWDGESYEQYF

V: TRBV14
J: TRBJ1-1
D: -
size: many
DNA: TGTGCCAGCAGCCAAGATGCTCTTTTTTGGGGGGGAAACACTGAAGCTTTCTTT
CDR3: CASSQDALFWGGNTEAFF

V: TRBV5-1
J: TRBJ2-2
D: -
size: few
DNA: TGCGCCACCACAGCCTCGACAGGAGCAAACACCGGGGAGCTGTTTTTT
CDR3: CATTASTGANTGELFF

V: TRBV29-1
J: TRBJ2-1
D: TRBD2
size: many
DNA: TGCAGCGCCCGACTAGCGGAAGAGCACCACAATGAGCAGTTCTTC
CDR3: CSARLAEEHHNEQFF

V: TRBV7-9
J: TRBJ2-4
D: -
size: many
DNA: TGTGCCAGCAGCCCCGCGGACAGTAACATTCAGTACTTC
CDR3: CASSPADSNIQYF

V: TRBV5-5
J: TRBJ2-3
D: -
size: many
DNA: TGTGCCAGCAGCGTAGGGGAATTAACCACCACAGATACGCAGTATTTT
CDR3: CASSVGELTTTDTQYF

V: TRBV12-3/TRBV12-4
J: TRBJ1-2
D: TRBD1
size: many
DNA: TGTGCCAGCAGGATTACCGGGACAGGGGGCTACACCTTC
CDR3: CASRITGTGGYTF

V: TRBV24-1
J: TRBJ2-1
D: TRBD2
size: many
DNA: TGTGCCACTGAGACTAGCGGGAGGAGAATAAACAATGAGCAGTTCTTC
CDR3: CATETSGRRINNEQFF

V: TRBV7-2
J: TRBJ2-7
D: TRBD2
size: few
DNA: TGTGCCAGCAGCTTAATGGCTAGCGGGAGGTACGAGCAGTACTTC
CDR3: CASSLMASGRYEQYF

V: TRBV20-1
J: TRBJ2-1
D: -
size: many
DNA: TGCAGTGCTCACGAGAACAGAGGACGCAATGAGCAGTTCTTC
CDR3: CSAHENRGRNEQFF

V: TRBV12-3/TRBV12-4
J: TRBJ1-5
D: -
size: few
DNA: TGTGCCAGCAGTTTACCCTGGAATGGGCCTAGAGGGGGCAATCAGCCCCAGCATTTT
CDR3: CASSLPWNGPRGGNQPQHF

V: TRBV7-9
J: TRBJ2-3
D: TRBD2
size: few
DNA: TGTGCCAGCAGCTTAGAAGGGACTAGCCCCACAGATACGCAGTATTTT
CDR3: CASSLEGTSPTDTQYF

V: TRBV5-1
J: TRBJ1-2
D: TRBD1
size: many
DNA: TGCGCCAGCAGCTTCAGGGGGATCAACTATGGCTACACCTTC
CDR3: CASSFRGINYGYTF

V: TRBV29-1
J: TRBJ1-1
D: -
size: many
DNA: TGCAGCGTTGACGGGTTCACTGAAGCTTTCTTT
CDR3: CSVDGFTEAFF

V: TRBV6-5
J: TRBJ1-5
D: TRBD1
size: many
DNA: TGTGCCAGCAGTTCTCTCCGACAGGGTTCAACTCGGAGCTATCAGCCCCAGCATTTT
CDR3: CASSSLRQGSTRSYQPQHF

V: TRBV29-1
J: TRBJ2-7
D: TRBD2
size: -
DNA: TGCAGCGTTACTTACGGGACTAGCACCTACGAGCAGTACTTC
CDR3: CSVTYGTSTYEQYF

V: TRBV7-9
J: TRBJ2-3
D: -
size: -
DNA: TGTGCCAGCAGCTTAAACGCGGTTCATACGCAGTATTTT
CDR3: CASSLNAVHTQYF

V: TRBV5-1
J: TRBJ1-1
D: -
size: few
DNA: TGCGCCAGCAGCCGGGAAGGGGACACTGAAGCTTTCTTT
CDR3: CASSREGDTEAFF

V: TRBV6-4
J: TRBJ2-3
D: -
size: many
DNA: TGTGCCACCCGCCTAGAGGGGGACACAGATACGCAGTATTTT
CDR3: CATRLEGDTDTQYF

V: TRBV5-1
J: TRBJ1-2
D: TRBD1
size: many
DNA: TGCGCCAGCACCGAATGGACAGGGCAGCACGGCTACACCTTC
CDR3: CASTEWTGQHGYTF

V: TRBV6-1
J: TRBJ1-2
D: -
size: -
DNA: TGTGCCAGCAGTCAGGGACAAATCTATGGCTACACCTTC
CDR3: CASSQGQIYGYTF

V: TRBV20-1
J: TRBJ2-3
D: TRBD2
size: many
DNA: TGCAGTGCTGGAGGACTAGCGGGGACAGATACGCAGTATTTT
CDR3: CSAGGLAGTDTQYF

V: TRBV5-5
J: TRBJ1-6
D: TRBD1
size: many
DNA: TGTGCCAGCAGCTTGTTCAGCAGCCAGGGACAGAATTCACCCCTCCACTTT
CDR3: CASSLFSSQGQNSPLHF

V: TRBV29-1
J: TRBJ1-1
D: TRBD1
size: -
DNA: TGCAGCGTTGTAAGGGACAGGGGTTATTACACTGAAGCTTTCTTT
CDR3: CSVVRDRGYYTEAFF

V: TRBV29-1
J: TRBJ2-7
D: -
size: -
DNA: TGCAGCGTGGTGGACACGGGGCTCTCCTACGAGCAGTACTTC
CDR3: CSVVDTGLSYEQYF

V: TRBV4-2
J: TRBJ1-5
D: -
size: -
DNA: TGTGCCAGCAGCCCCACCACAGGGAGCGGCAATCAGCCCCAGCATTTT
CDR3: CASSPTTGSGNQPQHF